This T cell receptor beta chain was recorded in a study of a mutant IDH1 vaccine in newly diagnosed glioma. Whole-study context: Vaccination was launched 4-6 weeks after radiotherapy alone, or with temozolomide cycles. Previous care, which was radiotherapy, temozolomide, or both, most often involved both.

V lost 6 bases and J lost 4; bases outside the gene matches: 7. The CDR3 spans 14 residues. From germline, CDR1 is MDHEN and CDR2 SYDVKM. The repertoire was sequenced with immunoSEQ multiplex PCR; TCRdb's copy has only in-frame clones and lacks some. The sample yields approximately 64,000 clones, roughly 83% seen once. Regarding this clone: What it recognizes is unknown.

Time point of the sample: week 11, during vaccination. Each vaccine dose was 300 ug of mutant IDH1 20-mer peptide, with topical imiquimod. V and J are TRBV28 and TRBJ1-1; 8 bases align to TRBD1. The input for sequencing was PBMCs, taken from a glioma patient whose treatment included an IDH1 peptide vaccine. The origin of this receptor is a woman aged 50 to 60 with glioma. The CDR3 region is CASSFRGRGTEAFF. The DNA of the CDR3 is TGTGCCAGCAGCTTCAGGGGGCGCGGCACTGAAGCTTTCTTT.